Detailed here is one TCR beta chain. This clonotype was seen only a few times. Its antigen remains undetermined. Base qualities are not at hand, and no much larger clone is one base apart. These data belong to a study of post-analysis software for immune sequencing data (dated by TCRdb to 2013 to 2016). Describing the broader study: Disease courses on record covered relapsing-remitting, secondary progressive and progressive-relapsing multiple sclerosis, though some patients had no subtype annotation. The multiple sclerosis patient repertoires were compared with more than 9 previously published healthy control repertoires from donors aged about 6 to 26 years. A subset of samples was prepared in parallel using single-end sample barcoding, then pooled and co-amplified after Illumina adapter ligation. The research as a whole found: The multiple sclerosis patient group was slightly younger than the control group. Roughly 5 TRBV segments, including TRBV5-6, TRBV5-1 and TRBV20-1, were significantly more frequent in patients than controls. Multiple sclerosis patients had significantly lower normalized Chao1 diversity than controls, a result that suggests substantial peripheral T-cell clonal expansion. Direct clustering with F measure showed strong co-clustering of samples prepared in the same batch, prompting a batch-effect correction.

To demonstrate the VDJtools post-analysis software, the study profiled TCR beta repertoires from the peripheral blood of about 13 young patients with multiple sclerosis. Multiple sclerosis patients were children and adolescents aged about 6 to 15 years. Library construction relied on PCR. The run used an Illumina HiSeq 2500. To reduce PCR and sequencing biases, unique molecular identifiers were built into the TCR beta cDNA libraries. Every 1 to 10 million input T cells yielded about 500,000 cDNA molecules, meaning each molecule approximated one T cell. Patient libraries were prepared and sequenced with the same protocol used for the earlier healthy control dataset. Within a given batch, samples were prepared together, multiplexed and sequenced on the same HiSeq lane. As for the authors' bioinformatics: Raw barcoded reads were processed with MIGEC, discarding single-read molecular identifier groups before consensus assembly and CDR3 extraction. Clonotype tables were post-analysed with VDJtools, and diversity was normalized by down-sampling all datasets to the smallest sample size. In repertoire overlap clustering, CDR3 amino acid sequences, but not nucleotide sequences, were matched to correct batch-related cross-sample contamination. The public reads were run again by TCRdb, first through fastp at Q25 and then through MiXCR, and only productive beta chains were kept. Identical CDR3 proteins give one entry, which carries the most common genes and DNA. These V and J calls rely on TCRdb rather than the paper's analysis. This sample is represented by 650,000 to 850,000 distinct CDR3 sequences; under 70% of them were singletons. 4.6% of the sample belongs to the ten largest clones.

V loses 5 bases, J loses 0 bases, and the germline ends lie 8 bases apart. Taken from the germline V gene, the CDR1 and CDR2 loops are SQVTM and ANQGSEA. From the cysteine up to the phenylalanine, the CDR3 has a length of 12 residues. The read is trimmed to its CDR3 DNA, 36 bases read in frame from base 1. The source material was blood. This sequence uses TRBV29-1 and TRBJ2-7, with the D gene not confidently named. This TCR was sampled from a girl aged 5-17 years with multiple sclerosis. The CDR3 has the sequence CSVMWNSYEQYF. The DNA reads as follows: TGCAGCGTTATGTGGAACTCCTACGAGCAGTACTTC.